This is a list of T cell receptor beta chains from one sample in a study of blood T cell repertoires in COVID-19. Some clones are missing from TCRdb's copy, which holds only in-frame ones; the method was immunoSEQ multiplex PCR. The sample includes approximately 410,000 clones, roughly 85% of them seen just once. The sequenced sample was peripheral blood. These TCRs come from a woman between 25 and 40 years old with active or convalescent COVID-19. Each CDR3 is given with its conserved first and last residue. Each record gives: D gene, V gene, J gene, clone size, CDR3 DNA, CDR3 protein. D genes are given only for firm matches. Size tells how often a clone was seen (once, few, many) or the class of an expanded clone, and some rows leave it out.

TRBD1	TRBV6-5	TRBJ1-5	.	TGTGCCAGCAGTCAGGGGGTGAGCAATCAGCCCCAGCATTTT	CASSQGVSNQPQHF
.	TRBV18	TRBJ2-1	.	TGTGCCAGCTCACCACCGGCCAGCGGGCGGGTCGAACATTCCTACAATGAGCAGTTCTTC	CASSPPASGRVEHSYNEQFF
TRBD2	TRBV5-1	TRBJ2-1	.	TGCGCCAGCAGTCCCTCAGCTAGCGGCTACAATGAGCAGTTCTTC	CASSPSASGYNEQFF
TRBD2	TRBV3-1/TRBV3-2	TRBJ2-1	.	TGTGCCAGCAGCCAAGATCTCCTAGCGGGAGTTGCCAATGAGCAGTTCTTC	CASSQDLLAGVANEQFF
TRBD2	TRBV5-1	TRBJ2-7	.	TGCGCCAGCAGCTTGACTAGCGGGCCTCCCGGTGGCGAGCAGTACTTC	CASSLTSGPPGGEQYF
TRBD1	TRBV7-9	TRBJ1-2	.	TGTGCCAGCAGCTTAGGGACAGGGTCAGGATCTAACTATGGCTACACCTTC	CASSLGTGSGSNYGYTF
TRBD1	TRBV7-2	TRBJ1-3	.	TGTGCCAGCAGCTTACACCCAGGGACAGACCCCTCTGGAAACACCATATATTTT	CASSLHPGTDPSGNTIYF
.	TRBV6-5	TRBJ1-1	.	TGTGCCAGCAGAGAGACAGACCTTAACACTGAAGCTTTCTTT	CASRETDLNTEAFF
.	TRBV3-1/TRBV3-2	TRBJ2-7	.	TGTGCCAGCAGCCAAGAGGGCATGTACGAGCAGTACTTC	CASSQEGMYEQYF
.	TRBV4-2	TRBJ1-5	.	TGTGCCAGCAGCCAAGATGCAGGGCAGCCCTGGCAGCCCCAGCATTTT	CASSQDAGQPWQPQHF
.	TRBV6-1	TRBJ1-2	.	TGTGCCAGCAGTGAGACCTGGGAGGCTAACTATGGCTACACCTTC	CASSETWEANYGYTF
TRBD1	TRBV15	TRBJ1-1	.	TGTGCCACCAGCGGCCGAGACAGGGGAGTAGGGCCTGAAGCTTTCTTT	CATSGRDRGVGPEAFF
TRBD1	TRBV5-1	TRBJ1-4	once	TGCGCCAGCAGGGGACAAGACAGGGAAGCAACTAATGAAAAACTGTTTTTT	CASRGQDREATNEKLFF
TRBD1	TRBV7-8	TRBJ1-3	.	TGTGCCAGCAGCCTGGGACAGCCGAGCTCTGGAAACACCATATATTTT	CASSLGQPSSGNTIYF
.	TRBV2	TRBJ1-2	.	TGTGCCAGCAGGGTGGGGAGTGGGATCCATGGCTACACCTTC	CASRVGSGIHGYTF
.	TRBV6-4	TRBJ1-2	.	TGTGCCAGCAGTGACACAGGAGGGTACTATGGCTACACCTTC	CASSDTGGYYGYTF
.	TRBV28	TRBJ1-4	.	TGTGCCAGCAGTCCGCGGGCCAGAAATGAAAAACTGTTTTTT	CASSPRARNEKLFF
.	TRBV6-6	TRBJ1-2	once	TGTGCCACACATCGGGGGTATGGCTACACCTTC	CATHRGYGYTF
.	TRBV27	TRBJ1-2	.	TGTGCCAGCAGTTTACGGGGGGCTGGGGACTATGGCTACACCTTC	CASSLRGAGDYGYTF
.	TRBV7-9	TRBJ1-1	.	TGTGCCAGCAGCTTAATTGTAACTGAAGCTTTCTTT	CASSLIVTEAFF
TRBD1	TRBV5-5	TRBJ1-1	.	TGTGCCAGCAGCCGGGACAGGGAAGATATGAACACTGAAGCTTTCTTT	CASSRDREDMNTEAFF
.	TRBV27	TRBJ2-1	.	TGTGCCAGCAGTATGAGGACTGTATACAATGAGCAGTTCTTC	CASSMRTVYNEQFF
.	TRBV11-2	TRBJ2-5	.	TGTGCCAGCAGCGGAGAGGGCCTCCCGGGGACCCAGTACTTC	CASSGEGLPGTQYF
TRBD1	TRBV19	TRBJ1-5	.	TGTGCCAGTACAGAGACAGGGCGGAATCAGCCCCAGCATTTT	CASTETGRNQPQHF
TRBD2	TRBV18	TRBJ2-1	.	TGTGCCAGCTCTTCCGGACCCCCTCGGCGGGGGTCCTACAATGAGCAGTTCTTC	CASSSGPPRRGSYNEQFF
.	TRBV6-1	TRBJ1-5	.	TGTGCCAGCAGTGAAGCAGCAGGGGCTGGTCAGCCCCAGCATTTT	CASSEAAGAGQPQHF
TRBD1	TRBV12-3/TRBV12-4	TRBJ2-5	.	TGTGCCAGCAGGGGGACAGACCAAGAGACCCAGTACTTC	CASRGTDQETQYF
.	TRBV5-4	TRBJ2-2	.	TGTGCCAGCAGCCAACGTTGGGCGGGTAACACCGGGGAGCTGTTTTTT	CASSQRWAGNTGELFF
.	TRBV9	TRBJ2-1	.	TGTGCCAGCAGGCCGGGTTCAAGCTCCTACAATGAGCAGTTCTTC	CASRPGSSSYNEQFF
TRBD1	TRBV6-1	TRBJ1-4	.	TGTGCCAGCAGTGATAACCCGGGACAGGGGTATGAAAAACTGTTTTTT	CASSDNPGQGYEKLFF
.	TRBV28	TRBJ1-1	once	TGTGCCAGCAGTTTATGGCCTCGGGACAAGCAATCTGAAGCTTTCTTT	CASSLWPRDKQSEAFF
.	TRBV11-3	TRBJ2-7	.	TGTGCCAGCAGCCCCGGACAGGGAGGGGTGGCCTACGAGCAGTACTTC	CASSPGQGGVAYEQYF
TRBD1	TRBV6-1	TRBJ2-7	.	TGTGCCAGCAGTGACCACAGGGGAAGCTGGCAGTACTTC	CASSDHRGSWQYF
.	TRBV11-3	TRBJ2-7	.	TGTGCCAGCAGCTTCAGGGCGAACTACGAGCAGTACTTC	CASSFRANYEQYF
.	TRBV29-1	TRBJ1-1	.	TGCAACACTCAGCCGGTGGAAACAGGGCCTGAAGCTTTCTTT	CNTQPVETGPEAFF
.	TRBV11-2	TRBJ2-3	.	TGTGCCAGCCAGAGGTTAGATCTTGTAACAGATACGCAGTATTTT	CASQRLDLVTDTQYF
TRBD1	TRBV27	TRBJ1-2	.	TGTGCCAGCAGCCTGGGACAGGGGCTTAACTATGGCTACACCTTC	CASSLGQGLNYGYTF
.	TRBV9	TRBJ2-1	.	TGTGCCAGCAGCGTAGGACCCCAGGAGGGGCAGTTCTTC	CASSVGPQEGQFF
TRBD2	TRBV3-1/TRBV3-2	TRBJ2-5	.	TGTGCCAGCAATGAGCGGGGGGGCCTCGGGAAAGAGACCCAGTACTTC	CASNERGGLGKETQYF
TRBD2	TRBV10-2	TRBJ2-1	.	TGCGCCAGCAACCCTACTAGCGGGAGGGGGCAGCACAATGAGCAGTTCTTC	CASNPTSGRGQHNEQFF
.	TRBV21-1	TRBJ1-6	few	TGTGCCAGCAGCAAACGGGGACAGGAGAATAATTCACCCCTCCACTTT	CASSKRGQENNSPLHF
TRBD1	TRBV4-2	TRBJ2-5	.	TGTGCCAGCAGCCAACAGACAGGGGGCGGGGAGACCCAGTACTTC	CASSQQTGGGETQYF
.	TRBV6-1	TRBJ2-7	.	TGTGCCAGCAGTGACACAGGGGGACTATACGAGCAGTACTTC	CASSDTGGLYEQYF
.	TRBV27	TRBJ2-3	few	TGTGCCAGCAGTTTTTCTGATACGCAGTATTTT	CASSFSDTQYF
TRBD1	TRBV7-2	TRBJ2-1	.	TGTGCCAGCAGCTTAGTAGTGAGGGGACAGGGTCGAAACAATGAGCAGTTCTTC	CASSLVVRGQGRNNEQFF
.	TRBV7-2	TRBJ1-5	few	TGTGCCAGCAGCGGCAACGGACAAAGCAATCAGCCCCAGCATTTT	CASSGNGQSNQPQHF
TRBD1	TRBV28	TRBJ1-4	.	TGTGCCAGCAGTTTGCAGGGGGTTTCGGATGAAAAACTGTTTTTT	CASSLQGVSDEKLFF
.	TRBV12-3/TRBV12-4	TRBJ1-1	.	TGTGCCAGCAGCCCCCTCCGTACTGAAGCTTTCTTT	CASSPLRTEAFF
.	TRBV12-3/TRBV12-4	TRBJ1-1	.	TGTGCCAGCAGGCAGGAGGGGAACACTGAAGCTTTCTTT	CASRQEGNTEAFF
.	TRBV7-2	TRBJ1-3	few	TGTGCCAGCAGCCGCACCGGGACAAATTCTGGAAACACCATATATTTT	CASSRTGTNSGNTIYF
.	TRBV6-6	TRBJ1-5	.	TGTGCCAGCAGTGGCCAGGACAGTTATAATCAGCCCCAGCATTTT	CASSGQDSYNQPQHF
.	TRBV29-1	TRBJ1-2	.	TGCAGCGTCTGGGAGGGGTATGGCTACACCTTC	CSVWEGYGYTF
TRBD1	TRBV6-5	TRBJ2-7	.	TGTGCCAGCAGTTACTCAGGGGGCACCTACGAGCAGTACTTC	CASSYSGGTYEQYF
TRBD2	TRBV5-1	TRBJ2-7	few	TGCGCCAGCAGCTCCGGGACTAGCGACGAGCAGTACTTC	CASSSGTSDEQYF
TRBD1	TRBV5-1	TRBJ1-5	.	TGCGCCAGCAGCTTGGAGGGACAGGGAAATCAGCCCCAGCATTTT	CASSLEGQGNQPQHF
.	TRBV4-1	TRBJ1-4	.	TGCGCCAGCAGCCTCGCGCCCGGACATAACACGGAAAAACTGTTTTTT	CASSLAPGHNTEKLFF